The 10 T cell receptor beta chains below all came from one sample that was sequenced in a study of T cells in localized non-small cell lung cancer. Only in-frame clones appear in the TCRdb table, and some are missing; sequencing was by immunoSEQ multiplex PCR. This table holds 21,000 or so clones, about 83% found once. The sample in question was PBMCs, obtained before any cancer treatment. The receptors shown here come from a woman aged 35-75 years with stage II squamous cell lung carcinoma.

The V gene is TRBV7-2, the J gene TRBJ2-1; 8 positions agree with TRBD2. Germline CDR1 SGHTA, CDR2 FQGNSA. V shed 6 bases, J shed 5 bases, and the junction held 9 bases outside the gene matches. The CDR3 length is 15 residues. CDR3 amino acids: CASSPSGYIDNEQFF. CDR3 in DNA: TGTGCCAGCAGTCCTAGCGGGTACATAGACAATGAGCAGTTCTTC.

The chain employs TRBV5-4 and TRBJ1-4; D might be TRBD1 (5 bases). Germline V gene lookup returns CDR1 SGHNT and CDR2 YYREEE (reference sequence). The V end lost 4 bases, the J end lost 5 bases, and 12 bases lay between the germline ends. CDR3 length: 14 amino acids. CDR3 coding DNA: TGTGCCAGCAGCGAGACATCAGGGAATGAAAAACTGTTTTTT. This gives the protein CASSETSGNEKLFF.

The chain combines TRBV11-2 with TRBJ1-2, with 7 nucleotides matching TRBD1. V dropped 1 base and J dropped 6; count of bases not matched to a gene: 11. The CDR3 sequence is 16 residues long. CDR1 and CDR2 (germline): SGHAT, FQNNGV. As DNA, the CDR3 is TGTGCCAGCAGCTTAGCCCCATCAGGGGGAGCCCATGGCTACACCTTC. This sequence encodes CASSLAPSGGAHGYTF.

The chain joins TRBV7-8 to TRBJ1-2, with D unclear. Germline V CDR1 and CDR2: SGHVS, FQNEAQ. Between the trimmed V and J ends, which lost 4 bases and 1 base, there was a span of 13 bases. The CDR3 extends over 15 amino acids. CDR3: CASSSWTERNYGYTF. DNA of the CDR3: TGTGCCAGCAGCTCCTGGACGGAGCGTAACTATGGCTACACCTTC.

The V call is TRBV6-4, the J call TRBJ1-5; D remains unclear. Trimming pared 6 bases from V and 5 bases from J, leaving 11 bases between. Germline values: CDR1 MRHNA, CDR2 SNTAGT. CDR3 length: 13 residues. DNA of the CDR3: TGTGCCAGCAGCCCAGACCGATATCAGCCCCAGCATTTT. It translates to CASSPDRYQPQHF.

This clone was detected only once. The rearrangement joins TRBV28 to TRBJ1-2; 9 bases are shared with TRBD1. Germline V gene lookup returns CDR1 MDHEN and CDR2 SYDVKM. With V trimmed by 5 bases and J by 2 bases, 6 bases remained unmatched. This CDR3 region has 15 residues. The CDR3 sequence is CASSGHRGLNYGYTF. The CDR3 DNA reads TGTGCCAGCAGTGGACACAGGGGGCTGAACTATGGCTACACCTTC.

This clone was seen more than once but under ten times. V is TRBV19 and J is TRBJ1-1; D is unresolved. The CDR3 contains 13 residues. The germline V gene encodes CDR1 LNHDA and CDR2 SQIVND (reference sequence). The V gene lost 4 bases and the J gene lost 3 bases, with 9 bases spanning the gap. The CDR3 bases are TGTGCCAGTAGTACCGGGATCCACACTGAAGCTTTCTTT. It yields the protein CASSTGIHTEAFF.

The V call is TRBV7-2, the J call TRBJ1-2, with D hard to call. This CDR3 has 14 residues. Germline CDR1 and CDR2: SGHTA and FQGNSA. The ends were cut back, 5 bases at V and 2 bases at J, with 12 bases in the middle. CDR3 amino acids: CASSPGTRNYGYTF. The CDR3 DNA sequence: TGTGCCAGCAGCCCGGGCACCCGGAACTATGGCTACACCTTC.

The chain employs TRBV5-1 and TRBJ1-1; tentative D call: TRBD1 (6 bases). This CDR3 is 14 amino acids long. Germline-derived CDR1 and CDR2 are SGHRS and YFSETQ. Deletions cut 6 bases from V and 3 bases from J, with 15 bases between. CDR3 in amino acids: CASTWRGGDTEAFF. CDR3 nucleotides: TGCGCCAGCACCTGGAGGGGGGGAGACACTGAAGCTTTCTTT.

Comment on this clone: A read error may explain this, as a much larger clone is one base away. The rearrangement uses TRBV28 and TRBJ1-2; a possible D gene is TRBD1 (5 bases). The ends were cut back, 7 bases at V and 2 bases at J, with 17 bases in the middle. From germline, CDR1 is MDHEN and CDR2 SYDVKM. This CDR3 contains 15 residues. The CDR3 bases are TGTGCCAGCACGTACCCTCGGTGGGGCAACTATGGCTACACCTTC. This encodes CASTYPRWGNYGYTF.